The clone carrying this T cell receptor beta chain was observed a single time. What it binds is unknown. These data come from a study of tumor-infiltrating T cells and Merkel cell polyomavirus. Study information: The T cells studied were KLL-specific CD8+ cells against Merkel polyomavirus.

The protocol was immunoSEQ multiplex PCR, while the TCRdb copy is restricted to in-frame clones and leaves out a portion. The profile shows more than 20,000 clones, nearly 90% of them singletons. Broader study findings: MCC-specific survival was better with more unique KLL-specific clonotypes in tumors. Among 370 or so unique KLL-specific TRB sequences, only one clonotype was public.

This CDR3 is built from 15 residues. In germline, CDR1 is GTSNPN, CDR2 SVGIG (reference sequence). Trimming took 5 bases from V and 4 from J; bases not matched to a gene: 9. Immunohistochemistry showed robust Merkel cell polyomavirus Large T antigen staining in every patient's tumor. Material for sequencing was lymph node tissue. The TCR comes from a man between 45 and 60 years old with Merkel cell carcinoma. The chain couples TRBV30 to TRBJ2-3; 10 positions agree with TRBD1. The CDR3 loop reads CAWVTPGQGPDTQYF. In nucleotides, the CDR3 is TGTGCCTGGGTCACTCCGGGACAGGGGCCAGATACGCAGTATTTT.